Listed below are T cell receptor beta chains from one sample, sequenced in a study of blood T cell repertoires in COVID-19. The table came from immunoSEQ multiplex PCR; TCRdb's copy has only in-frame clones and leaves some out. The data contain about 160,000 clones, approximately 87% of them singletons. Input material: PBMCs or T cells enriched from blood (not recorded which). Every receptor here comes from a woman aged 45-59 years who had recovered from COVID-19. Both conserved end residues are part of each CDR3. A D gene is named only where the DNA matches it firmly. Clone size, where shown, is once, few, many, or a class for clones that have expanded.

. TRBJ2-1 TRBV7-2 . 14 TGTGCCAGCAGCGCCTTAACTGCCTACAATGAGCAGTTCTTC CASSALTAYNEQFF
few TRBJ1-3 TRBV7-6 . 18 TGTGCCAGCAGCTTAGATGCAGGGTGGAAAAGCTCTGGAAACACCATATATTTT CASSLDAGWKSSGNTIYF
. TRBJ1-5 TRBV6-2/TRBV6-3 TRBD1 15 TGTGCCAGCAGTTGGGAAGGGGGCATGAATCAGCCCCAGCATTTT CASSWEGGMNQPQHF
. TRBJ2-5 TRBV7-2 TRBD2 14 TGTGCCAGCAGGAGGTACCGGGAGGAAGAGACCCAGTACTTC CASRRYREEETQYF
. TRBJ1-2 TRBV7-9 . 13 TGTGCCAGCAGCTTAGATGTAGGGGATGGCTACACCTTC CASSLDVGDGYTF
. TRBJ1-5 TRBV7-2 . 13 TGTGCCAGCAGCCTCCGACAGTATCAGCCCCAGCATTTT CASSLRQYQPQHF
. TRBJ2-6 TRBV19 TRBD1 18 TGTGCCAGTAGTATGGGTTCAGGGGGCGCCGCTGGGGCCAACGTCCTGACTTTC CASSMGSGGAAGANVLTF
few TRBJ1-1 TRBV7-6 . 14 TGTGCCAGCAGCTTTTTCGAGGAGACCACTGAAGCTTTCTTT CASSFFEETTEAFF
. TRBJ2-5 TRBV7-2 . 15 TGTGCCAGCAGCCCCAGGGGGGATGGGCGGGAGACCCAGTACTTC CASSPRGDGRETQYF
. TRBJ2-1 TRBV29-1 . 13 TGCAGCGTTGAAACCCCAGGGGACCGGGAGCAGTTCTTC CSVETPGDREQFF
. TRBJ2-7 TRBV9 TRBD2 16 TGTGCCAGCAGCGTAAGACTAGCGGGGGGACCCTACGAGCAGTACTTC CASSVRLAGGPYEQYF
. TRBJ2-7 TRBV5-4 TRBD1 14 TGTGCCAGCAGCCAGGAGACAGGGGCCTACGAGCAGTACTTC CASSQETGAYEQYF
. TRBJ2-5 TRBV7-9 . 14 TGTGCCAGCAGCTTAGCAGGGGGACAAGAGACCCAGTACTTC CASSLAGGQETQYF
. TRBJ2-5 TRBV2 . 14 TGTGCCAGCAGTCTACAGGTTCTCCAAGAGACCCAGTACTTC CASSLQVLQETQYF
. TRBJ2-3 TRBV18 TRBD1 14 TGTGCCAGCTCATCTACGACAGGGTCAGATACGCAGTATTTT CASSSTTGSDTQYF
. TRBJ2-7 TRBV14 . 14 TGTGCCAGCAGCCTCGCCCGGGACATCTACGAGCAGTACTTC CASSLARDIYEQYF
once TRBJ2-7 TRBV7-3 TRBD1 15 TGTGCCAGCAGCCCAACAGGGGGCGGCTCGGGCGAGCAGTACTTC CASSPTGGGSGEQYF
few TRBJ1-2 TRBV9 . 12 TGTGCCAGCAGCGGCAACAGGAATGGCTACACCTTC CASSGNRNGYTF
. TRBJ2-7 TRBV10-3 . 16 TGTGCCATCAGTCACCCCTTACCGGGAAAAAGCTACGAGCAGTACTTC CAISHPLPGKSYEQYF
. TRBJ1-1 TRBV5-5 TRBD1 14 TGTGCCAGCAGCCGACCAGGGGGAAACACTGAAGCTTTCTTT CASSRPGGNTEAFF
. TRBJ2-2 TRBV19 TRBD1 15 TGTGCCAGTAGTAACAGACAGGGGGGAGCCGGGGAGCTGTTTTTT CASSNRQGGAGELFF
. TRBJ1-1 TRBV6-5 . 16 TGTGCCAGCAGTTACTCGTTGGGGGCGGGTTCCACTGAAGCTTTCTTT CASSYSLGAGSTEAFF
. TRBJ2-7 TRBV11-2 TRBD1 17 TGTGCCAGCAGCTTAGGGTTGAGGGACAGGGACTCCTACGAGCAGTACTTC CASSLGLRDRDSYEQYF
. TRBJ2-3 TRBV5-1 TRBD2 15 TGCGCCAGCAGCTTTAGCGGGGGGGACACAGATACGCAGTATTTT CASSFSGGDTDTQYF
. TRBJ2-3 TRBV11-2 . 16 TGTGCCAGCAGCTTAGGTCGGGTAGCGGTCACAGATACGCAGTATTTT CASSLGRVAVTDTQYF
. TRBJ2-3 TRBV7-9 TRBD2 15 TGTGCCAGCAGCCCTCTAGCGGAGACTACAGATACGCAGTATTTT CASSPLAETTDTQYF
few TRBJ1-2 TRBV27 TRBD1 15 TGTGCCAGCAGTTTAATGACAGGGGAGATAAGGGGCTACACCTTC CASSLMTGEIRGYTF
many TRBJ2-4 TRBV15 TRBD2 17 TGTGCCACCAGCAGCGACGACTCTAGCGGGGGCGAAAACATTCAGTACTTC CATSSDDSSGGENIQYF
. TRBJ1-4 TRBV2 TRBD1 15 TGTGCCAGCAGAACTGGACAGGTCCACGATGAAAAACTGTTTTTT CASRTGQVHDEKLFF
once TRBJ2-2 TRBV27 . 11 TGTGCCAGCAGAACTACCGGGGAGCTGTTTTTT CASRTTGELFF
. TRBJ2-1 TRBV5-1 . 16 TGCGCCAGCAGCCCAGAGACTCTTAGCTCCTACAATGAGCAGTTCTTC CASSPETLSSYNEQFF
. TRBJ2-4 TRBV6-5 TRBD1 16 TGTGCCAGCAGTTTACGGACAGGGGCCACCAAAAACATTCAGTACTTC CASSLRTGATKNIQYF
. TRBJ1-5 TRBV2 . 14 TGTGCCAGCAGTGAAGTGGGGGCCATACAGCCCCAGCATTTT CASSEVGAIQPQHF
. TRBJ2-1 TRBV11-3 TRBD2 18 TGTGCCAGCAGCTTAGGGATCGTGGGCGGGGGGGCATACAATGAGCAGTTCTTC CASSLGIVGGGAYNEQFF
. TRBJ1-1 TRBV6-5 TRBD1 15 TGTGCCAGCAGTCCCAGGGACAGCATGAACACTGAAGCTTTCTTT CASSPRDSMNTEAFF
. TRBJ2-5 TRBV6-5 . 14 TGTGCCAGCAGTTACTCCGCAGGGGAGAAGACCCAGTACTTC CASSYSAGEKTQYF
. TRBJ1-2 TRBV7-2 TRBD1 13 TGTGCCAGCCTACCATACAGGGGGCGCGACTACACCTTC CASLPYRGRDYTF
. TRBJ2-7 TRBV10-3 TRBD1 15 TGTGCCATCAGTGGTCGCCCACCGGGACAGGGTATCATGTACTTC CAISGRPPGQGIMYF